A selection of T cell receptor beta chains follows, all from one sample in a study of T cell responses to AZD1222 COVID-19 vaccine. Generated by immunoSEQ multiplex PCR, the TCRdb table keeps only in-frame clones and is missing some. The data hold about 84,000 clones, with 80% to 90% observed a single time. Source: peripheral blood, taken on day 0 of AZD1222 vaccination. The receptor source for this set is an adult in good health. Each CDR3 is given with its conserved first and last residue. D genes are given only for firm matches. Clone sizes are given selectively: once, few, many, or a class where the clone is expanded.

d_gene	j_gene	abundance	v_gene	CDR3aa	CDR3nt
TRBD1	TRBJ1-2	.	TRBV2	CASSVDRFSYGYTF	TGTGCCAGCAGTGTGGACAGGTTCTCCTATGGCTACACCTTC
TRBD1	TRBJ1-2	.	TRBV28	CASSFTGENNYGYTF	TGTGCCAGCAGTTTTACAGGGGAGAATAACTATGGCTACACCTTC
TRBD1	TRBJ2-1	once	TRBV7-3	CASSLQGRLSDEQFF	TGTGCCAGCAGCCTACAGGGGCGCCTCTCGGATGAGCAGTTCTTC
.	TRBJ1-1	.	TRBV10-3	CAIGVGNTEAFF	TGTGCCATAGGGGTCGGAAACACTGAAGCTTTCTTT
TRBD2	TRBJ2-1	.	TRBV5-1	CASSSELAGYNEQFF	TGCGCCAGCAGCTCTGAGCTAGCGGGATACAATGAGCAGTTCTTC
.	TRBJ2-1	.	TRBV29-1	CSVVGSRLNEQFF	TGCAGCGTTGTTGGGTCAAGATTGAATGAGCAGTTCTTC
TRBD1	TRBJ1-1	.	TRBV5-4	CASSYDRDTEAFF	TGTGCCAGCAGCTACGACAGGGACACTGAAGCTTTCTTT
TRBD1	TRBJ2-7	.	TRBV27	CASSHSDRPNGEQYF	TGTGCCAGCAGCCACTCGGACAGGCCCAACGGGGAGCAGTACTTC
.	TRBJ1-4	.	TRBV30	CAWLGTGEKLFF	TGTGCCTGGTTGGGTACGGGTGAAAAACTGTTTTTT
.	TRBJ2-1	.	TRBV3-1/TRBV3-2	CASSQPQGGTYNEQFF	TGTGCCAGCAGCCAACCTCAGGGGGGCACCTACAATGAGCAGTTCTTC
.	TRBJ2-7	.	TRBV10-1	CASSPGGPYEQYF	TGCGCCAGCAGCCCCGGGGGCCCCTACGAGCAGTACTTC
.	TRBJ2-5	.	TRBV21-1	CAPVQETQYF	TGTGCCCCCGTCCAAGAGACCCAGTACTTC
.	TRBJ2-7	.	TRBV7-2	CASSLAPRPYEQYF	TGTGCCAGCAGCTTAGCGCCTAGGCCCTACGAGCAGTACTTC
.	TRBJ2-5	.	TRBV18	CASSPTTTPQETQYF	TGTGCCAGCTCACCTACAACTACCCCTCAAGAGACCCAGTACTTC
.	TRBJ2-3	.	TRBV19	CASSIDDPGGTSTDTQYF	TGTGCCAGTAGTATAGATGATCCAGGAGGCACTAGCACAGATACGCAGTATTTT
.	TRBJ1-4	.	TRBV7-6	CASSLGQGGEEKLFF	TGTGCCAGCAGCTTAGGGCAGGGTGGGGAAGAAAAACTGTTTTTT
.	TRBJ1-4	.	TRBV5-4	CASSFGPGEKLFF	TGTGCCAGCAGCTTCGGGCCCGGTGAAAAACTGTTTTTT